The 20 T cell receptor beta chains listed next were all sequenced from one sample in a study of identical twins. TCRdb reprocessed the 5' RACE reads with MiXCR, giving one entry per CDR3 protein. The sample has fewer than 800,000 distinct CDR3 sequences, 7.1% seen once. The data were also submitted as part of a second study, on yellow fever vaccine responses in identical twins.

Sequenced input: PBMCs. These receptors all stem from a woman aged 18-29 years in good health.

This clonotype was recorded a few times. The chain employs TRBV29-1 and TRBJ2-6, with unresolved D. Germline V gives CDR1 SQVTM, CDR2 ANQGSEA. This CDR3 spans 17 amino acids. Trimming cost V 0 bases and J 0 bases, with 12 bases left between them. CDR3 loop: CSVEEGWLNSGANVLTF. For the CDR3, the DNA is TGCAGCGTTGAAGAGGGGTGGCTGAACTCTGGGGCCAACGTCCTGACTTTC.

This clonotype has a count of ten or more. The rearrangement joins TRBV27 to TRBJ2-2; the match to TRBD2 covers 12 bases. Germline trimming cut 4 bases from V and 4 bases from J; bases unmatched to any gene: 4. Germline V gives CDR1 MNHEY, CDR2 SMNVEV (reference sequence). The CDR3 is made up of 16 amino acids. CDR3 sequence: CASSSASGGATGELFF. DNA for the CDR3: TGTGCCAGCAGTTCGGCTAGCGGGGGGGCCACCGGGGAGCTGTTTTTT.

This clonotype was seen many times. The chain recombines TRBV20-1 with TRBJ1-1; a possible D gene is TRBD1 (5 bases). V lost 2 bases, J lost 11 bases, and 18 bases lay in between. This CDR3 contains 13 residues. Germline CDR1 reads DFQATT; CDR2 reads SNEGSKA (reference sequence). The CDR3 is CSARFSQGTRAFF. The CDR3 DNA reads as TGCAGTGCTAGATTTTCCCAGGGTACTAGGGCTTTCTTT.

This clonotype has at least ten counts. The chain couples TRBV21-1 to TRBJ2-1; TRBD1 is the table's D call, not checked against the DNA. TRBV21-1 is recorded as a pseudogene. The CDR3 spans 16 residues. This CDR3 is CASALPDRGLIDEQFF. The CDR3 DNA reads TGTGCCAGCGCACTTCCCGACAGGGGGCTTATCGATGAGCAGTTCTTC.

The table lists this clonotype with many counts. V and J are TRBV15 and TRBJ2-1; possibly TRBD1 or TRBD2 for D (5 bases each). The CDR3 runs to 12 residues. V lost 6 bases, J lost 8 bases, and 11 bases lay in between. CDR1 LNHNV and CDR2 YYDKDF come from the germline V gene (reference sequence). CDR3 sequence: CATRAGADEQFF. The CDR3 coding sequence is TGTGCCACCAGGGCCGGGGCTGATGAGCAGTTCTTC.

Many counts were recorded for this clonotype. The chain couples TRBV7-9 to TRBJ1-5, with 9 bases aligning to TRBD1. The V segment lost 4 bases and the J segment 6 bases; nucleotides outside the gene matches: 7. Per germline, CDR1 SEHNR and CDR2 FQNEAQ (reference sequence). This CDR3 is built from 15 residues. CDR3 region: CASSSGQGRGQPQHF. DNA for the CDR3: TGTGCCAGCAGCTCAGGACAGGGGCGGGGTCAGCCCCAGCATTTT.

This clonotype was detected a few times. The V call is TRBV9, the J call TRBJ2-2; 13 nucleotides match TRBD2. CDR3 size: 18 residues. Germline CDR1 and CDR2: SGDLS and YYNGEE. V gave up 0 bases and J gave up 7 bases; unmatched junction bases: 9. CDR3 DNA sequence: TGTGCCAGCAGCGTAGATGGACTAGCGGGAGTATCGGACGGGGAGCTGTTTTTT. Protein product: CASSVDGLAGVSDGELFF.

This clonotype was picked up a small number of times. CDR3 protein: CSVDNFGEEGNYGYTF. The DNA of the CDR3 is TGCAGCGTTGACAATTTCGGCGAGGAAGGGAACTATGGCTACACCTTC. The V gene is TRBV29-1, the J gene TRBJ1-2; D call uncertain. This CDR3 has 16 residues. With 3 bases removed from V and 2 bases from J, the gap between germline ends came to 19 bases. Germline V gene sequence: CDR1 SQVTM, CDR2 ANQGSEA.

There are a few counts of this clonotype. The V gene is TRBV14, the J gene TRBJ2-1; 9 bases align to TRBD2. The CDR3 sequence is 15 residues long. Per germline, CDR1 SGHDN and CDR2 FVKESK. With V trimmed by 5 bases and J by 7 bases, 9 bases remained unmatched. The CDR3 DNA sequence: TGTGCCAGCAGCTCCGTAGCGGGAGAGGGTAATGAGCAGTTCTTC. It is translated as CASSSVAGEGNEQFF.

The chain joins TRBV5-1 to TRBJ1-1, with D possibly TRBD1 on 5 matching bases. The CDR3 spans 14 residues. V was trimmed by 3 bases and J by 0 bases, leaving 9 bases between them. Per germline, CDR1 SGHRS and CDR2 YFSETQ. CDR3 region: CASSSQDMNTEAFF. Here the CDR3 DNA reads TGCGCCAGCAGCTCACAGGACATGAACACTGAAGCTTTCTTT.

CDR3 in amino acids: CASTVGTSDTDTQYF. The DNA of the CDR3 is TGTGCCAGCACCGTGGGGACTAGCGACACAGATACGCAGTATTTT. The chain couples TRBV12-3 or TRBV12-4 to TRBJ2-3; 10 bases fit TRBD2. This CDR3 has 15 residues. J gave up 2 bases and V 7 bases, and 6 bases lay outside the gene matches.

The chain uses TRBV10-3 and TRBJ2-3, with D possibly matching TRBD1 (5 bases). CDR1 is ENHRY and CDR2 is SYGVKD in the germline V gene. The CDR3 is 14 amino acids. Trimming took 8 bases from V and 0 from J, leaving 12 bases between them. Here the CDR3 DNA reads TGTGCCATCGGGGCAGGATTTAGCACAGATACGCAGTATTTT. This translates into CAIGAGFSTDTQYF.

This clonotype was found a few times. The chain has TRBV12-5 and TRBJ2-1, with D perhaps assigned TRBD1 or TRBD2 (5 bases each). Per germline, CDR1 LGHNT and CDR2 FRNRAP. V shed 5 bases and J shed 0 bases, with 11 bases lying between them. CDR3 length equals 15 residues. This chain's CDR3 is CASGARDGSYNEQFF. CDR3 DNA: TGTGCTAGTGGTGCCCGGGACGGCTCCTACAATGAGCAGTTCTTC.

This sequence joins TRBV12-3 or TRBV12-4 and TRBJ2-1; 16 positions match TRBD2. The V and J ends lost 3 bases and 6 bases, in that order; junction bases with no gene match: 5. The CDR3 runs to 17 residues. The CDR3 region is CASSLPGTSGGANEQFF. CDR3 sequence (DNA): TGTGCCAGCAGTTTGCCCGGGACTAGCGGGGGGGCCAATGAGCAGTTCTTC.

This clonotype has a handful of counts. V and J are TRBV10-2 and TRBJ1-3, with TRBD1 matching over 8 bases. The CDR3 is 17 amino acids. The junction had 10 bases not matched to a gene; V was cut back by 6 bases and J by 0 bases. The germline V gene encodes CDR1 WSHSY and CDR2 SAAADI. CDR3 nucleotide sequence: TGCGCCAGCAGAAAAACCGGGACAGGAGACTCTGGAAACACCATATATTTT. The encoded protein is CASRKTGTGDSGNTIYF.

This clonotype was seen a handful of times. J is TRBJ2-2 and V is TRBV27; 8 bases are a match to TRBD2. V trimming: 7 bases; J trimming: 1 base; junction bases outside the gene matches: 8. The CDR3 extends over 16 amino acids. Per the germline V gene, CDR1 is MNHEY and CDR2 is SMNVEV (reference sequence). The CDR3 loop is CASKGVAGQNTGELFF. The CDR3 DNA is TGTGCCAGCAAGGGGGTAGCGGGGCAGAACACCGGGGAGCTGTTTTTT.

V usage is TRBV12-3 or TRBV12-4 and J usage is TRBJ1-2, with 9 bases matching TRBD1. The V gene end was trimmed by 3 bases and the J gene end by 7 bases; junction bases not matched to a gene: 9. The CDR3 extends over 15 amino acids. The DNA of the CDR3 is TGTGCCAGCAGTTTTAGCACCGGGACAGGGTTTGGCTACACCTTC. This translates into CASSFSTGTGFGYTF.

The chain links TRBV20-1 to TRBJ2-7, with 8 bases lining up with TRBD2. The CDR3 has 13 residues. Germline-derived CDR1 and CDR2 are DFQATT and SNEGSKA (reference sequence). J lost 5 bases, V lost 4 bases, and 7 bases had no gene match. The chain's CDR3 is CSANGGVPDEQYV. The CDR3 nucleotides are TGCAGTGCTAACGGGGGGGTACCCGACGAGCAGTACGTC.

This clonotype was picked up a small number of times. In nucleotides, the CDR3 is TGTGCCAGCAGTTTTACGCCGGGACAACAGCCCCAGCATTTT. Translated: CASSFTPGQQPQHF. The chain uses TRBV2 and TRBJ1-5; a weak D match, TRBD1 (6 bases). This CDR3 contains 14 residues. Looked up from germline, CDR1 is SNHLY and CDR2 is FYNNEI. V lost 5 bases, J lost 7 bases, and 15 bases lay in between.

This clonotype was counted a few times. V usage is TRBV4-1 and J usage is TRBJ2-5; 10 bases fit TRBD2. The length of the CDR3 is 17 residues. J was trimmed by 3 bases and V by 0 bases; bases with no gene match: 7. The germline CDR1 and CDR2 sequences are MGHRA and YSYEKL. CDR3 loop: CASSQDRVTSGEETQYF. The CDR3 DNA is TGCGCCAGCAGCCAAGATCGGGTAACTAGCGGGGAAGAGACCCAGTACTTC.